This paragraph covers one T cell receptor beta chain sequence. Its target is not known. This record comes from a study of CD8 T cells in ankylosing spondylitis. Whole-study findings and limits: A motif of under 10 highly homologous TCR beta variants was seen as apparently characteristic of ankylosing spondylitis blood. Earlier literature documents some of the motif variants in reactive arthritis synovial fluid and blood.

Each TCR beta library was made by quantitative 5'-RACE that incorporated molecular barcodes. Each CDR3 protein gets one entry after TCRdb re-called the 5' RACE reads with MiXCR. The sample has 390,000 or so distinct CDR3 sequences; around 22% are singletons. Sequencing input: blood, either unsorted or a sorted T cell fraction (not recorded which). The sequence was obtained from a male donor with ankylosing spondylitis.

The CDR3 bases are TGTGCCAGCAGCCAAGGACCGGGACCCCAGAACACTGAAGCTTTCTTT. It codes for CASSQGPGPQNTEAFF. V and J are TRBV3-1 and TRBJ1-1; TRBD1 might be the D (5 bases). This CDR3 contains 16 residues. V gave up 1 base and J gave up 1 base, with 13 bases separating them. Per germline, CDR1 LGHDT and CDR2 YNNKEL (reference sequence).